This TCR beta chain was recorded in a study of blood T cells in healthy people across ages. Study outcomes and limitations: The fall in TCR beta diversity per million T cells was roughly linear with age.

In terms of origin and age, donors were healthy Caucasian individuals from Russia aged 6 to 90. A note on this clonotype: Its antigen is as yet unknown.

The CDR3 is made up of 13 amino acids. Germline CDR1 and CDR2: LNHDA and SQIVND (reference sequence). V was cut by 7 bases and J by 1 base, with 10 bases left in between. Using a J-beta primer mix together with a sample-barcoded 5' primer, a second PCR was run for roughly 7 to 11 cycles. TCRdb re-called the 5' RACE reads with MiXCR, one entry per CDR3 protein. In the table there are roughly 700,000 distinct CDR3 sequences, about a third of which are singletons. The gene calls are TRBV19 and TRBJ2-5; a possible D gene is TRBD2 (6 bases). Source material: blood. The receptor's source is a woman aged 80 or older in good health. CDR3 DNA: TGTGCCAGTACGGAGGGAGGCCAAGAGACCCAGTACTTC. Translating gives CASTEGGQETQYF.